A single sample gave rise to the 9 T cell receptor beta chains below, sequenced in a study of breast tumors, draining lymph nodes, adjacent tissues. Axillary draining lymph nodes of breast cancer patients supplied the node samples. From the multiplex PCR reads, TCRdb called clonotypes with MiXCR, one entry per CDR3 protein. The sample carries around 230,000 distinct CDR3 sequences, 30% to 35% recorded once. Sequenced: axillary lymph node tissue. These receptors originate from a female donor with breast cancer. Some clones in this sample may be carry-over from other donors' samples.

This chain joins TRBV5-5 and TRBJ2-2; D is unclear. Trimming left V 1 base short and J 8 bases short, with 15 bases between. Germline assignment: CDR1 SGHKS and CDR2 YYEKEE (reference sequence). The CDR3 has 15 residues. CDR3 DNA sequence: TGTGCCAGCAGCTTGAGCCCCTTTGGATTGGGGGAGCTGTTTTTT. Translated: CASSLSPFGLGELFF.

The J gene is TRBJ1-2, the V gene TRBV11-2; 9 nucleotides align to TRBD1. This CDR3 has 16 residues. Germline loops: CDR1 SGHAT, CDR2 FQNNGV. V shed 5 bases and J 8 bases; nucleotides not matched to a gene: 15. Here the CDR3 DNA reads TGTGCCAGCAGCCGACGTCCCGGGACAGGGACGGAGGGCTACACCTTC. Encoded protein: CASSRRPGTGTEGYTF.

This clonotype was recorded once. In nucleotides, the CDR3 is TGTGCCAGCAGCCCCAACCCTGGGACACTAGATTCACCCCTCCACTTT. Protein sequence: CASSPNPGTLDSPLHF. This rearrangement joins TRBV7-6 to TRBJ1-6, with D maybe TRBD1 (6 bases). Germline V lookup: CDR1 SGHVS, CDR2 FNYEAQ. The length of the CDR3 is 16 residues. V was pared by 5 bases and J by 8 bases, with 19 bases between.

This clonotype has ten or more counts. DNA of the CDR3: TGTGCCAGCAGCCCTGGGACAGGGCACCCCCCCTACGAGCAGTACTTC. It is translated as CASSPGTGHPPYEQYF. The rearrangement links TRBV13 to TRBJ2-7, with TRBD1 matching 9 bases. The V segment lost 5 bases and the J segment 2 bases; nucleotides outside the gene matches: 10. This CDR3 has 16 amino acids. CDR1 is PRHDT and CDR2 is FYEKMQ in the germline V gene (reference sequence).

This clonotype occurred many times. The genes are TRBV4-1 and TRBJ1-2; TRBD1 matches 8 bases. Germline CDR1 reads MGHRA; CDR2 reads YSYEKL. V lost 3 bases, J lost 4 bases, and 10 bases stayed unmatched. The CDR3 is 16 residues long. This chain's CDR3 is CASSHPGTGVVYGYTF. Written as DNA, the CDR3 is TGCGCCAGCAGCCATCCCGGGACAGGTGTCGTCTATGGCTACACCTTC.

This clonotype came up many times. This chain joins TRBV5-1 and TRBJ1-2, with TRBD1 matching 9 bases. The CDR3 covers 16 residues. Germline loops: CDR1 SGHRS, CDR2 YFSETQ. With 0 bases clipped from V and 4 bases from J, the junction kept 7 bases outside the gene matches. The CDR3 DNA sequence: TGCGCCAGCAGCTTGGAGACCGGGACAGGGAGCTATGGCTACACCTTC. It specifies CASSLETGTGSYGYTF.

This clonotype appeared a few times. The V gene is TRBV28, the J gene TRBJ1-4, with 9 bases that match TRBD1. Germline V lookup: CDR1 MDHEN, CDR2 SYDVKM. Trimming removed 4 bases from V and 3 bases from J; junction bases left unmatched: 6. The CDR3 is 16 amino acids. Written as DNA, the CDR3 is TGTGCCAGCAGTTCCCCAAGACAGGGGGCTAATGAAAAACTGTTTTTT. Amino acid sequence: CASSSPRQGANEKLFF.

The chain employs TRBV6-4 and TRBJ1-1; D unclear. CDR1 and CDR2 from the germline V gene are MRHNA and SNTAGT. Trimming shortened V by 6 bases and J by 6 bases, and 17 bases separated the two germline ends. The CDR3 length is 14 residues. The CDR3 region has the DNA TGTGCCAGCAGCCTAAATTGGGGAGGGCCTGAAGCTTTCTTT. This gives the protein CASSLNWGGPEAFF.

This clonotype was counted at least ten times. V and J are TRBV6-5 and TRBJ2-7; 7 bases agree with TRBD1. The length of the CDR3 is 15 residues. V gave up 0 bases and J gave up 3 bases; unmatched junction bases: 5. Germline V gives CDR1 MNHEY, CDR2 SVGAGI. CDR3 amino acids: CASSYSWTGLYEQYF. The CDR3 region has the DNA TGTGCCAGCAGTTACTCGTGGACAGGTCTCTACGAGCAGTACTTC.